This is a list of T cell receptor beta chains from one sample in a study of cytomegalovirus exposure and HLA in healthy donors. Libraries were prepared by immunoSEQ multiplex PCR; TCRdb keeps only in-frame clonotypes and omits some of them. Of 100,000 to 150,000 clones in the sample, approximately 82% were seen once. The sample consisted of PBMCs. The receptors originated from a boy younger than 10 in good health and CMV-seronegative. CDR3s include the opening cysteine and the closing phenylalanine or tryptophan. A D gene is named only where the DNA matches it firmly. For some rows the clone size is stated as once, few or many, or as a class when expanded; others skip it.

>TRBV6-5|once|NA|TRBJ1-1
CASSKQGHSEAFF
TGTGCCAGCAGTAAACAGGGCCACTCTGAAGCTTTCTTT
>TRBV6-5|NA|TRBD1|TRBJ1-4
CASSPDRAREKLFF
TGTGCCAGCAGCCCCGACAGGGCCAGGGAAAAACTGTTTTTT
>TRBV5-1|NA|NA|TRBJ1-3
CASRTGRGNTIYF
TGCGCCAGCAGAACAGGACGAGGAAACACCATATATTTT
>TRBV29-1|NA|TRBD1|TRBJ1-2
CSVEGETGDYNYGYTF
TGCAGCGTTGAGGGGGAGACAGGGGATTATAACTATGGCTACACCTTC
>TRBV14|NA|NA|TRBJ1-1
CASSQASRSRAFF
TGTGCCAGCAGCCAAGCTTCTCGGAGTAGGGCTTTCTTT
>TRBV6-4|NA|NA|TRBJ1-5
CASSDSGGGQPQHF
TGTGCCAGCAGTGACTCGGGGGGAGGTCAGCCCCAGCATTTT
>TRBV9|NA|NA|TRBJ2-7
CASSVSGTSHEQYF
TGTGCCAGCAGCGTAAGTGGGACTTCCCACGAGCAGTACTTC
>TRBV4-3|NA|TRBD1|TRBJ1-6
CASSQDGPDRENSPLHF
TGCGCCAGCAGCCAAGATGGCCCGGACAGGGAAAATTCACCCCTCCACTTT
>TRBV6-4|NA|NA|TRBJ2-1
CASSDGRGSNEQFF
TGTGCCAGCAGTGACGGAAGGGGGTCGAATGAGCAGTTCTTC
>TRBV6-4|few|TRBD2|TRBJ2-1
CASSESGAGAYNEQFF
TGTGCCAGCAGTGAAAGTGGGGCGGGGGCCTACAATGAGCAGTTCTTC